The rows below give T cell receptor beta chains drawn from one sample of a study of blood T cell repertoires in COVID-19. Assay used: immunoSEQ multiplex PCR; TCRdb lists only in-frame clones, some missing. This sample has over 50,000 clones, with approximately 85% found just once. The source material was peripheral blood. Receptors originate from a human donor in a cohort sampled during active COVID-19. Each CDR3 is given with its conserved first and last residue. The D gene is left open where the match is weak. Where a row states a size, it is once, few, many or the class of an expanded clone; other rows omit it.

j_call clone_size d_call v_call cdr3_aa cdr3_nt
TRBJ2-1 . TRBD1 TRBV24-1 CATSGTGENNEQFF TGTGCCACCTCCGGGACAGGGGAGAACAATGAGCAGTTCTTC
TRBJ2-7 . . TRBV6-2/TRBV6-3 CASSYGIGVRDYEQYF TGTGCCAGCAGTTACGGTATTGGTGTCAGGGACTACGAGCAGTACTTC
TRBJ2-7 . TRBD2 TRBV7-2 CASSTREGLAGSYEQYF TGTGCCAGCAGCACCCGAGAGGGACTAGCGGGGTCCTACGAGCAGTACTTC
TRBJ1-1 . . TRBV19 CASSFWTEAFF TGTGCCAGTAGTTTTTGGACAGAAGCTTTCTTT
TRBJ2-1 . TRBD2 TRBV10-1 CASSGGLAYNEQFF TGCGCCAGCAGTGGGGGACTAGCATACAATGAGCAGTTCTTC
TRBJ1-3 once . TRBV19 CASSPRSPSSGNTIYF TGTGCCAGTAGCCCACGGTCCCCTAGCTCTGGAAACACCATATATTTT
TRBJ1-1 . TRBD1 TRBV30 CAWTYRGRPEAFF TGTGCCTGGACCTACAGGGGGAGACCTGAAGCTTTCTTT
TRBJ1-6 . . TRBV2 CASSARVYNSPLHF TGTGCCAGCAGTGCGAGAGTCTATAATTCACCCCTCCACTTT
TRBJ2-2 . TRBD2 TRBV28 CASSLPGLAGTTGELFF TGTGCCAGCAGTTTACCCGGACTAGCGGGTACCACCGGGGAGCTGTTTTTT
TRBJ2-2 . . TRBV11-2 CASSLVPPGAPGELFF TGTGCCAGCAGCTTAGTCCCCCCGGGAGCCCCCGGGGAGCTGTTTTTT
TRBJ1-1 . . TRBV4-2 CASSQGTRDTDTEAFF TGTGCCAGCAGCCAGGGGACAAGGGACACCGACACTGAAGCTTTCTTT
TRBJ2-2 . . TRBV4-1 CASSPGSTGELFF TGCGCCAGCAGCCCGGGGAGCACCGGGGAGCTGTTTTTT
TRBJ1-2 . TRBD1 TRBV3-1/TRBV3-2 CASSHSGQNGYTF TGTGCCAGCAGCCATTCGGGACAGAATGGCTACACCTTC
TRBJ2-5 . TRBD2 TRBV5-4 CATHRGGPLQETQYF TGTGCCACCCACCGCGGGGGACCTCTCCAAGAGACCCAGTACTTC
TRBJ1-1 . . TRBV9 CASSVAGGAGTEAFF TGTGCCAGCAGCGTAGCTGGAGGGGCTGGCACTGAAGCTTTCTTT
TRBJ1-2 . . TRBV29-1 CSVLGVAGYTF TGCAGCGTTCTAGGGGTGGCTGGCTACACCTTC
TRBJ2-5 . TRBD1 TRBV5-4 CASSLERGQETQYF TGTGCCAGCAGCCTGGAGAGGGGGCAGGAGACCCAGTACTTC
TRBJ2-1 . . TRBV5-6 CASSLGPGRLVNEQFF TGTGCCAGCAGCTTGGGGCCAGGCCGCCTGGTCAATGAGCAGTTCTTC
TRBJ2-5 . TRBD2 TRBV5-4 CASTWGGDTTETQYF TGTGCCAGCACCTGGGGGGGGGATACTACAGAGACCCAGTACTTC
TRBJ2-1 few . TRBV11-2 CASSSLSGGNSYNEQFF TGTGCCAGCAGCTCGCTAAGCGGCGGGAACTCCTACAATGAGCAGTTCTTC
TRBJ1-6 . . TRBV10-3 CAISESMAGSPLHF TGTGCCATCAGTGAGTCGATGGCGGGTTCACCCCTCCACTTT
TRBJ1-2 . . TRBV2 CASSDITRAGRGYTF TGTGCCAGCAGTGATATTACTAGGGCAGGTCGTGGCTACACCTTC
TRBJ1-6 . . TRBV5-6 CASSLGTVNSPLHF TGTGCCAGCAGCTTGGGGACAGTAAATTCACCCCTCCACTTT
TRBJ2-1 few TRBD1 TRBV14 CASSQVGTVYNEQFF TGTGCCAGCAGCCAAGTAGGGACAGTCTACAATGAGCAGTTCTTC
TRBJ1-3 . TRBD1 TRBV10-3 CAISESDRSNTIYF TGTGCCATCAGTGAGTCGGACAGGTCAAACACCATATATTTT
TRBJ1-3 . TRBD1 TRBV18 CASSPLGQGPGNTIYF TGTGCCAGCTCACCACTCGGACAGGGTCCCGGAAACACCATATATTTT
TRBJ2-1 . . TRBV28 CASSALAGQVVNEQFF TGTGCCAGCAGTGCCCTAGCGGGACAGGTTGTGAATGAGCAGTTCTTC
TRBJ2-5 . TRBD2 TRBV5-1 CASSFPRLAGGPETQYF TGCGCCAGCAGCTTCCCCCGACTAGCGGGAGGGCCGGAGACCCAGTACTTC
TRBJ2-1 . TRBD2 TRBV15 CATSSLAGQQFF TGTGCCACCAGCAGTCTAGCGGGACAGCAGTTCTTC
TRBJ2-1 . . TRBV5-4 CASSLPSYNEQFF TGTGCCAGCAGCTTGCCATCCTACAATGAGCAGTTCTTC
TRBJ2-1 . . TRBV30 CAWAAENNEQFF TGTGCCTGGGCAGCGGAAAACAATGAGCAGTTCTTC
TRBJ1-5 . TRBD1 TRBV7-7 CASSEGIGTGNQPQHF TGTGCTAGCAGCGAGGGGATCGGGACAGGTAATCAGCCCCAGCATTTT
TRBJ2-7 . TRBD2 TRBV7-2 CASSSSGNSYEQYF TGTGCCAGCAGCTCTAGCGGGAACTCCTACGAGCAGTACTTC
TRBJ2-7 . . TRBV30 CAWSLAVEQYF TGTGCCTGGAGTTTAGCTGTAGAGCAGTACTTC
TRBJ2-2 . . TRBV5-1 CASMDYITGELFF TGCGCCAGCATGGACTATATCACCGGGGAGCTGTTTTTT
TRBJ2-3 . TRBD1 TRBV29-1 CSVEGGSGGLITDTQYF TGCAGCGTTGAAGGGGGGTCAGGGGGATTGATCACAGATACGCAGTATTTT
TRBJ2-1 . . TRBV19 CASSIGLSSSYNEQFF TGTGCCAGTAGTATCGGACTTTCCAGCTCCTACAATGAGCAGTTCTTC
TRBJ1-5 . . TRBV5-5 CASSLIVNSNQPQHF TGTGCCAGCAGCTTGATAGTGAATAGCAATCAGCCCCAGCATTTT
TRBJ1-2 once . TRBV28 CASSSEGGYGYTF TGTGCCAGCAGTTCCGAGGGAGGATATGGCTACACCTTC
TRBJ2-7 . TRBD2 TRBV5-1 CASSSSGRGTYEQYF TGCGCCAGCAGCTCCAGCGGGAGGGGAACCTACGAGCAGTACTTC
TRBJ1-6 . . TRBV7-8 CASSLGAGSNSPLHF TGTGCCAGCAGCTTAGGGGCAGGGTCTAATTCACCCCTCCACTTT
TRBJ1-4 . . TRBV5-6 CASSFGSQGEKLFF TGTGCCAGCAGCTTTGGATCACAGGGTGAAAAACTGTTTTTT
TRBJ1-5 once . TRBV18 CASSPSQGSNQPQHF TGTGCCAGCTCACCAAGTCAGGGGAGCAATCAGCCCCAGCATTTT
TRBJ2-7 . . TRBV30 CAWSTAGRRSSYEQYF TGTGCCTGGAGTACCGCGGGGCGGAGGAGCTCCTACGAGCAGTACTTC
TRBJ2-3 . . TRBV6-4 CASSDSPGDTQYF TGTGCCAGCAGTGACTCCCCGGGGGATACGCAGTATTTT
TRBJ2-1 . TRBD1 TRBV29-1 CSVGSAGGFEQFF TGCAGCGTTGGGTCGGCAGGGGGCTTTGAGCAGTTCTTC
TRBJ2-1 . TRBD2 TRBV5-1 CASSAPGLAGLNEQFF TGCGCCAGCAGCGCACCGGGACTAGCGGGACTCAATGAGCAGTTCTTC
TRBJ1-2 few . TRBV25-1 CASSQDFYGYTF TGTGCCAGCAGTCAGGATTTCTATGGCTACACCTTC
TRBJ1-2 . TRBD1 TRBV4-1 CASSQGTGVGYTF TGCGCCAGCAGCCAAGGGACAGGGGTCGGCTACACCTTC
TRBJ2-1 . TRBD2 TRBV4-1 CASSRPGLAGEQFF TGCGCCAGCAGCAGACCGGGACTAGCAGGCGAGCAGTTCTTC
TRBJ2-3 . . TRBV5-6 CASSLTLGTDTQYF TGTGCCAGCAGTTTGACACTAGGCACAGATACGCAGTATTTT
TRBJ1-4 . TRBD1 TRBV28 CASSPLTGGEEKLFF TGTGCCAGCAGCCCCCTTACAGGGGGCGAGGAAAAACTGTTTTTT
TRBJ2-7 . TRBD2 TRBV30 CACSPLAGIYEQYF TGTGCCTGCTCCCCGCTAGCGGGAATTTACGAGCAGTACTTC
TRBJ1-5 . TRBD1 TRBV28 CASSPRQGGNQPQHF TGTGCCAGCAGCCCCCGACAGGGCGGCAATCAGCCCCAGCATTTT